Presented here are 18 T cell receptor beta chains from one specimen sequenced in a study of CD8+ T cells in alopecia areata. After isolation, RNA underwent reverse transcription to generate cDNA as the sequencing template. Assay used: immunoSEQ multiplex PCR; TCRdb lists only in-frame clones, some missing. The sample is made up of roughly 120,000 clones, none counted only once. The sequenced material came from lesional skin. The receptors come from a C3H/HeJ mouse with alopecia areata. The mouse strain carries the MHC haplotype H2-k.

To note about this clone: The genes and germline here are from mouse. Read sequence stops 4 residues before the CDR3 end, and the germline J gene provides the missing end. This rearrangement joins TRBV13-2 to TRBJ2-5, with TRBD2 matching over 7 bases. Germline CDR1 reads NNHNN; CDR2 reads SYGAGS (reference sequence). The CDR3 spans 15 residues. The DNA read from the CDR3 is TGTGCCAGCGGTGAGAGGCCTGGGGGTATAGAC. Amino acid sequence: CASGERPGGID. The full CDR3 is CASGERPGGIDTQYF.

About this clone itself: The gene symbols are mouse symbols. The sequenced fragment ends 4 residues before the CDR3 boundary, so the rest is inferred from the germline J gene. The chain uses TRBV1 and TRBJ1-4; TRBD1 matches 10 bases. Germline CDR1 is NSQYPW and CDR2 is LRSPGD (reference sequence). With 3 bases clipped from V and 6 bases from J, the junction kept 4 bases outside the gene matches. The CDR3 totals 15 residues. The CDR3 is CTCSAWTGGDERLFF. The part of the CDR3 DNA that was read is TGCACCTGCAGTGCGTGGACAGGGGGAGACGAA.

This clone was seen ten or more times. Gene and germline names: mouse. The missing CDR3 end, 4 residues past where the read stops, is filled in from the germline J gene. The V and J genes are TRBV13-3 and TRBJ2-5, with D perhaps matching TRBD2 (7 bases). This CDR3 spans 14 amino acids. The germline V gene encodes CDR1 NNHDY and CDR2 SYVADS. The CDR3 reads CASSAPGGGDTQYF. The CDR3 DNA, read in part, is TGTGCCAGCAGTGCCCCGGGGGGCGGAGAC.

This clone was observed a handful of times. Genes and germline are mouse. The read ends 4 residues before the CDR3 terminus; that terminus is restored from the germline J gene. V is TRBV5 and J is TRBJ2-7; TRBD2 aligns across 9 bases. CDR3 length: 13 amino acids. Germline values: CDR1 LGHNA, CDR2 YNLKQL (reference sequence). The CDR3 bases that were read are TGTGCCAGCAGCCCGGGACTGGGTTAT. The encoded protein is CASSPGLGY. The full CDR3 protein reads CASSPGLGYEQYF.

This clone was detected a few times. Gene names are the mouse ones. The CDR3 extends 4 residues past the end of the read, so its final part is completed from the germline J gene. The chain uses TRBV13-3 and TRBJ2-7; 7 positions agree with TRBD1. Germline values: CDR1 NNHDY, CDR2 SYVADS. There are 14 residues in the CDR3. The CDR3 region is CASREGTASYEQYF. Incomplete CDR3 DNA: TGTGCCAGCAGAGAAGGGACAGCCTCTTAT.

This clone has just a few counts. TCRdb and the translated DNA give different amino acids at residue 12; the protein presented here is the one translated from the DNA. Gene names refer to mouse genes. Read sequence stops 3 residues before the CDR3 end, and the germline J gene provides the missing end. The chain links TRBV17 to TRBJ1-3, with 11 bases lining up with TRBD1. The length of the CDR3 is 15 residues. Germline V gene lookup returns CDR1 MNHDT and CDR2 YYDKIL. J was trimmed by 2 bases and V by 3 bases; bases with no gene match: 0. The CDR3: CASSRDRGPGNTLYF. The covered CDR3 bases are TGTGCTAGCAGTAGGGACAGGGGGCCTGGAAATACG.

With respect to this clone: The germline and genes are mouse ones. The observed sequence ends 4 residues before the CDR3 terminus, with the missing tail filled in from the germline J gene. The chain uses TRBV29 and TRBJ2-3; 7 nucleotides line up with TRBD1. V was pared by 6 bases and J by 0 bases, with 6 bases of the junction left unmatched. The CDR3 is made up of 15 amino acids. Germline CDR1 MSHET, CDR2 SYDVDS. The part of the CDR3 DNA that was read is TGTGCTAGCAGCCCGGGACAGACTAGTGCAGAA. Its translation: CASSPGQTSAE. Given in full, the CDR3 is CASSPGQTSAETLYF.

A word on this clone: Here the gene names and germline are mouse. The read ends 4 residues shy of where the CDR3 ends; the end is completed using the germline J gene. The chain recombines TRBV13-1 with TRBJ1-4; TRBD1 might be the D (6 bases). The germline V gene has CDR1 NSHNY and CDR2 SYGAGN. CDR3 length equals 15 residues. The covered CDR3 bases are TGTGCCAGCAGTGCGGGACACTCTCCGTCCGAA. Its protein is CASSAGHSPSE. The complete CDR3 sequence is CASSAGHSPSERLFF.

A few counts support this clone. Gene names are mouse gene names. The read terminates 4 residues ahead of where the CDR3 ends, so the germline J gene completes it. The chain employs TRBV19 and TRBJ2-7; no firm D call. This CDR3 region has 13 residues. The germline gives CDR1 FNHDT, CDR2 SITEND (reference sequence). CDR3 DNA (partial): TGTGCCAGCAGTATGATTGACAAATAT. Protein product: CASSMIDKY. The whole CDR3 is CASSMIDKYEQYF.

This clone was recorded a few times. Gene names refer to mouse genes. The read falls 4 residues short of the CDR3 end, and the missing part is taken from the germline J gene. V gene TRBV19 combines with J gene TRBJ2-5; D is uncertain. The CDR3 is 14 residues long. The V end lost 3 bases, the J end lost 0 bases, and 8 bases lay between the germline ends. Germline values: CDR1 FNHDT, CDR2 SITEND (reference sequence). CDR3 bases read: TGTGCCAGCAGTAGGGGTTTTAACCAAGAC. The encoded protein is CASSRGFNQD. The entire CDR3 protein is CASSRGFNQDTQYF.

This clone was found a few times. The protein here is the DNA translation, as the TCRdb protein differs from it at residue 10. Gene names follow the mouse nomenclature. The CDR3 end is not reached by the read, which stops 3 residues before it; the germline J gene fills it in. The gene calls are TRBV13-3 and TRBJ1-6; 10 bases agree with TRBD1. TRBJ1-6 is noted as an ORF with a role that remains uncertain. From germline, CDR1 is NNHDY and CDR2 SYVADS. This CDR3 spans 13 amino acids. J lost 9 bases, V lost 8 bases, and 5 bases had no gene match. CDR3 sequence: CASTGTGASPLYF. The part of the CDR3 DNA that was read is TGTGCCAGTACCGGGACAGGGGCTTCGCCC.

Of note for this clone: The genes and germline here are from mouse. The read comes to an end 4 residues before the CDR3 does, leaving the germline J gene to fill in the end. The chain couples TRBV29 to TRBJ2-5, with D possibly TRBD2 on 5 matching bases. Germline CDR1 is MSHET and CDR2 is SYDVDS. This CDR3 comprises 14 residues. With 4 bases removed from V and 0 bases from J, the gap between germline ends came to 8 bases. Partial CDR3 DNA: TGTGCTAGCAGTTATGGGGATAACCAAGAC. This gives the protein CASSYGDNQD. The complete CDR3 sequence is CASSYGDNQDTQYF. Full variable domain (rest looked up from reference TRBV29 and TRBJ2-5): DMKVTQMPRYLIKRMGENVLLECGQDMSHETMYWYRQDPGLGLQLIYISYDVDSNSEGDIPKGYRVSRKKREHFSLILDSAKTNQTSVYFCASSYGDNQDTQYFGPGTRLLVL.

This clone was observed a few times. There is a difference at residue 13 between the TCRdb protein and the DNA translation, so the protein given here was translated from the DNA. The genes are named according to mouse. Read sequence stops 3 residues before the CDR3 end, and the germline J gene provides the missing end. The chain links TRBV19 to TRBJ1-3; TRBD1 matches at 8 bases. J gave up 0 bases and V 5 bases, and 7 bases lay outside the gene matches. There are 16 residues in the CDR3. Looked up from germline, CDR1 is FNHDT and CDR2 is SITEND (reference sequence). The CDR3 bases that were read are TGTGCCAGCAGCCGTCAGGGGGCCCTTTCTGGAAATACG. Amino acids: CASSRQGALSGNT. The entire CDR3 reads CASSRQGALSGNTLYF.

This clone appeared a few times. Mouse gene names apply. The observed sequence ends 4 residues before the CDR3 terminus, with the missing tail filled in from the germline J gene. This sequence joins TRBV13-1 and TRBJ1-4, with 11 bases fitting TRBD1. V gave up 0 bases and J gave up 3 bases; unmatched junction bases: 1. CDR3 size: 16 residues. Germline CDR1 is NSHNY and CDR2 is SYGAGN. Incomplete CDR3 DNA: TGTGCCAGCAGTGATGAGGACAGGGGGCCCAACGAA. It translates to CASSDEDRGPNE. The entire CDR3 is CASSDEDRGPNERLFF. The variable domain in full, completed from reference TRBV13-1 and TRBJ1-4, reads EAAVTQSPRNKVTVTGGNVTLSCRQTNSHNYMYWYRQDTGHGLRLIHYSYGAGNLRIGDVPDGYKATRTTQEDFFLLLELASPSQTSLYFCASSDEDRGPNERLFFGHGTKLSVL.

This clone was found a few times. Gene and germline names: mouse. The part of the CDR3 DNA that was read is TGTGCCAGCAGTATAGACTACACCGGG. Translation: CASSIDYTG. The entire CDR3 protein is CASSIDYTGQLYF. J is TRBJ2-2 and V is TRBV19, with D unclear. Sequencing ends 4 residues short of the CDR3 end; the germline J gene provides the rest. The ends were cut back, 0 bases at V and 3 bases at J, with 3 bases in the middle. The germline gives CDR1 FNHDT, CDR2 SITEND (reference sequence). This CDR3 region has 13 residues.

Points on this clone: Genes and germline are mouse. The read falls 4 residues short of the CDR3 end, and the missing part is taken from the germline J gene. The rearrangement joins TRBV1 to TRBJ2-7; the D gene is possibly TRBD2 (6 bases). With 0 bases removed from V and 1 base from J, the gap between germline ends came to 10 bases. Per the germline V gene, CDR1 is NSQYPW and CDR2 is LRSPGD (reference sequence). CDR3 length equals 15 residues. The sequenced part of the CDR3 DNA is TGCACCTGCAGTGCAGATCTGGGGCCATCCTAT. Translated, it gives CTCSADLGPSY. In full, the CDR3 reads CTCSADLGPSYEQYF. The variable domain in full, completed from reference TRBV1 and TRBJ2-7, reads VTLLEQNPRWRLVPRGQAVNLRCILKNSQYPWMSWYQQDLQKQLQWLFTLRSPGDKEVKSLPGADYLATRVTDTELRLQVANMSQGRTLYCTCSADLGPSYEQYFGPGTRLTVL.

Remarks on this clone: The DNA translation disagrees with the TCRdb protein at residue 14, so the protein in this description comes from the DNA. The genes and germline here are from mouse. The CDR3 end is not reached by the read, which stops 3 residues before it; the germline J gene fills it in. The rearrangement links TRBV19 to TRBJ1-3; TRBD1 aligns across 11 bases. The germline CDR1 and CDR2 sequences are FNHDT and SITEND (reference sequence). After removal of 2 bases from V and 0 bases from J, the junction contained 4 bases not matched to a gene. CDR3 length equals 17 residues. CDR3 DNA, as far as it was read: TGTGCCAGCAGTATTGGGACAGGGGGTCTTTCTGGAAATACG. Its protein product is CASSIGTGGLSGNT. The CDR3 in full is CASSIGTGGLSGNTLYF.

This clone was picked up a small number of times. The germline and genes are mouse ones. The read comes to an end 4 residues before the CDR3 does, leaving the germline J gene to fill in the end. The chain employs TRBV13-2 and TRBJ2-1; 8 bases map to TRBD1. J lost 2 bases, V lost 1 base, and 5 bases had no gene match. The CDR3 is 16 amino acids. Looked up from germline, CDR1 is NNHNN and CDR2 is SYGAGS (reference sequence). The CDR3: CASGDSQTGDYAEQFF. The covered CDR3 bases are TGTGCCAGCGGTGATTCCCAGACAGGGGACTATGCT.